These 24 T cell receptor beta chains were all obtained from the same sample, sequenced in a study of OX40 agonist ivuxolimab in advanced cancers. Assay used: immunoSEQ multiplex PCR; TCRdb lists only in-frame clones, some missing. The repertoire holds around 58,000 clones, with around 87% as singletons. Specimen: CD4+ or CD8+ T cells sorted from blood, collected in a trial of the OX40 agonist ivuxolimab. The source is an adult with an advanced solid tumor such as melanoma, head and neck, liver or kidney cancer.

The CDR3 DNA follows: TGTGCCAGCAGCGCTCCCGGGACAGCCGGAAACACCATATATTTT. It translates to CASSAPGTAGNTIYF. The chain joins TRBV9 to TRBJ1-3; 7 positions agree with TRBD1. This CDR3 has 15 amino acids. Germline-derived CDR1 and CDR2 are SGDLS and YYNGEE. With V trimmed by 3 bases and J by 4 bases, 7 bases remained unmatched.

This clone was detected once. The J gene is TRBJ1-5, the V gene TRBV27, with D perhaps matching TRBD1 (5 bases). Germline V lookup: CDR1 MNHEY, CDR2 SMNVEV (reference sequence). The ends were cut back, 5 bases at V and 12 bases at J, with 17 bases in the middle. The CDR3 is 13 amino acids. The CDR3 loop is CASSEGDGLFQHF. The CDR3 DNA reads TGTGCCAGCAGTGAAGGGGACGGACTATTCCAGCATTTT.

This chain joins TRBV5-1 and TRBJ2-5; a possible D gene is TRBD1 (6 bases). Trimming took 3 bases from V and 5 from J, leaving 14 bases between them. This CDR3 is built from 14 residues. CDR1 is SGHRS and CDR2 is YFSETQ in the germline V gene. The CDR3 protein is CASSWTVSGETQYF. The DNA of the CDR3 is TGCGCCAGCAGCTGGACAGTATCCGGGGAGACCCAGTACTTC.

The J gene is TRBJ1-1, the V gene TRBV7-3; tentative D call: TRBD1 (5 bases). CDR1 SGHTA and CDR2 FQGTGA come from the germline V gene. V was pared by 0 bases and J by 3 bases, with 8 bases between. The CDR3 length is 14 residues. CDR3 sequence (DNA): TGTGCCAGCAGCTTAACTGGGGCGGACACTGAAGCTTTCTTT. Encoded protein: CASSLTGADTEAFF.

The V and J genes are TRBV10-3 and TRBJ1-1; TRBD1 matches 10 bases. The V gene's germline CDR1 is ENHRY and CDR2 SYGVKD. This CDR3 spans 15 amino acids. V was clipped by 5 bases and J by 5 bases; unmatched bases: 8. This chain's CDR3 is CAISTRDRGQTEAFF. The CDR3 DNA sequence: TGTGCCATCAGTACCAGAGACAGGGGGCAAACTGAAGCTTTCTTT.

The genes are TRBV28 and TRBJ2-7, with TRBD1 matching 8 bases. This CDR3 contains 13 residues. Germline-derived CDR1 and CDR2 are MDHEN and SYDVKM. The CDR3 loop reads CATVTGGSSEQYF. DNA for the CDR3: TGTGCGACGGTAACAGGGGGTTCTTCCGAGCAGTACTTC.

This clone came up once. The gene calls are TRBV28 and TRBJ2-5; D unclear. Germline CDR1 reads MDHEN; CDR2 reads SYDVKM. V lost 6 bases, J lost 4 bases, and 15 bases lay in between. The CDR3 covers 14 residues. Here the CDR3 reads CASSSDTIRETQYF. The CDR3 coding sequence is TGTGCCAGCAGCTCCGACACGATCAGAGAGACCCAGTACTTC.

V usage is TRBV18 and J usage is TRBJ2-6; 8 nucleotides match TRBD1. The CDR3 runs to 18 residues. Germline values: CDR1 KGHSH, CDR2 LQKENI. After removal of 1 base from V and 0 bases from J, the junction contained 5 bases not matched to a gene. The CDR3 loop is CASSPRRTGSSGANVLTF. CDR3 nucleotide sequence: TGTGCCAGCTCACCACGAAGGACAGGGAGCTCTGGGGCCAACGTCCTGACTTTC.

V and J are TRBV11-2 and TRBJ1-1; D may be TRBD1 (5 bases). Germline lookup yields CDR1 SGHAT and CDR2 FQNNGV. The CDR3 has 17 amino acids. V was clipped by 0 bases and J by 4 bases, with 18 bases between them. The DNA of the CDR3 is TGTGCCAGCAGCTTAGATGGCTGGGGCGGAGGCTTCACTGAAGCTTTCTTT. Translation: CASSLDGWGGGFTEAFF.

This chain uses TRBV4-1 with TRBJ2-7; D is unresolved. The CDR3 spans 14 residues. Trimming stripped 0 bases from V and 0 bases from J, with 6 bases between. Looked up from germline, CDR1 is MGHRA and CDR2 is YSYEKL. This CDR3 is CASSQDWGSYEQYF. CDR3 sequence (DNA): TGCGCCAGCAGCCAAGATTGGGGCTCCTACGAGCAGTACTTC.

The chain carries TRBV29-1 and TRBJ1-4; D is perhaps TRBD1 (5 bases). The CDR3 contains 13 residues. Germline V gives CDR1 SQVTM, CDR2 ANQGSEA. Deletions cut 4 bases from V and 4 bases from J, with 10 bases between. The CDR3 sequence is CSVGGLLNEKLFF. CDR3 DNA: TGCAGCGTTGGGGGCCTACTTAATGAAAAACTGTTTTTT.

This clone came up a few times. The chain recombines TRBV18 with TRBJ1-3, with D perhaps TRBD1 (6 bases). Trimming pared 0 bases from V and 4 bases from J, leaving 10 bases between. This CDR3 comprises 15 residues. The germline gives CDR1 KGHSH, CDR2 LQKENI. CDR3 sequence (DNA): TGTGCCAGCTCACCACCGGGGACACCGGGAAACACCATATATTTT. Protein: CASSPPGTPGNTIYF.

This chain links TRBV7-2 with TRBJ1-5, with TRBD1 identical over 9 bases. With V trimmed by 1 base and J by 0 bases, 7 bases remained unmatched. Germline V lookup: CDR1 SGHTA, CDR2 FQGNSA. The CDR3 spans 18 residues. The CDR3 DNA reads TGTGCCAGCAGCTTAGTGGGACAGGGCCTTTATAGCAATCAGCCCCAGCATTTT. Its translation: CASSLVGQGLYSNQPQHF. The full variable domain, its missing parts supplied by reference TRBV7-2 and TRBJ1-5, is GAGVSQSPSNKVTEKGKDVELRCDPISGHTALYWYRQSLGQGLEFLIYFQGNSAPDKSGLPSDRFSAERTGGSVSTLTIQRTQQEDSAVYLCASSLVGQGLYSNQPQHFGDGTRLSIL.

V gene TRBV6-5 combines with J gene TRBJ2-3, with D unresolved. This CDR3 has 15 amino acids. Germline V gene sequence: CDR1 MNHEY, CDR2 SVGAGI. Trimming cost V 6 bases and J 0 bases, with 13 bases left between them. CDR3 nucleotides: TGTGCCAGCAGCCCCTTACAGTCTAGCACAGATACGCAGTATTTT. Translating gives CASSPLQSSTDTQYF.

V usage is TRBV1 and J usage is TRBJ2-6; the table calls TRBD2, which could not be checked here. TRBV1 is marked as a pseudogene. The CDR3 sequence is 18 residues long. The CDR3 loop reads CTSSLAWAGNSGANVLTF. CDR3 nucleotide sequence: TGCACCAGCAGCCTGGCCTGGGCGGGAAACTCTGGGGCCAACGTCCTGACTTTC.

The V gene is TRBV14, the J gene TRBJ2-1; no definite D call. Per germline, CDR1 SGHDN and CDR2 FVKESK. The CDR3 is 12 residues long. Trimming took 2 bases from V and 10 from J, leaving 9 bases between them. CDR3 protein: CASSQYLGEQFF. DNA of the CDR3: TGTGCCAGCAGCCAATACCTAGGCGAGCAGTTCTTC.

J is TRBJ2-2 and V is TRBV18, with TRBD1 as a possible D gene (6 bases). The V gene's germline CDR1 is KGHSH and CDR2 LQKENI. CDR3 size: 15 residues. Trimming shortened V by 3 bases and J by 2 bases, and 10 bases separated the two germline ends. DNA for the CDR3: TGTGCCAGCTCACCCCCAGGGACAAACACCGGGGAGCTGTTTTTT. This encodes CASSPPGTNTGELFF.

The V gene is TRBV7-9, the J gene TRBJ2-7; TRBD1 or TRBD2 may be the D gene (5 bases each). This CDR3 has 13 residues. The ends were cut back, 3 bases at V and 8 bases at J, with 14 bases in the middle. Germline V gives CDR1 SEHNR, CDR2 FQNEAQ (reference sequence). Here the CDR3 reads CASSLPGTVQQYF. As DNA, the CDR3 is TGTGCCAGCAGCTTGCCGGGGACGGTACAGCAGTACTTC.

The V and J genes are TRBV11-2 and TRBJ1-1; D gene uncertain. The CDR3 is 13 amino acids. In germline, CDR1 is SGHAT, CDR2 FQNNGV. V was pared by 0 bases and J by 3 bases, with 5 bases between. The CDR3 DNA reads as TGTGCCAGCAGCTTAGAGACTGACACTGAAGCTTTCTTT. Protein product: CASSLETDTEAFF.

This chain joins TRBV7-3 and TRBJ2-2; 12 bases align to TRBD2. The CDR3 runs to 16 residues. Germline V gives CDR1 SGHTA, CDR2 FQGTGA. V lost 5 bases to trimming and J lost 8 bases; unmatched junction nucleotides: 9. The chain's CDR3 is CASSETSGRGVGELFF. CDR3 nucleotide sequence: TGTGCCAGCAGCGAGACTAGCGGGAGAGGTGTTGGGGAGCTGTTTTTT.

With regard to this clone: Other DNA sequences in the sample encode the same CDR3. The chain uses TRBV6-1 and TRBJ2-1, with a possible D match to TRBD1 (5 bases). Germline CDR1 is MNHNS and CDR2 is SASEGT. This CDR3 has 12 residues. V lost 4 bases and J lost 10, with 11 bases in between. CDR3 DNA: TGTGCCAGCAGTGTCCTAGGGGTAGAGCAGTTCTTC. This encodes CASSVLGVEQFF.

The J gene is TRBJ1-1, the V gene TRBV11-2; TRBD1 matches 7 bases. This CDR3 spans 14 amino acids. The germline gives CDR1 SGHAT, CDR2 FQNNGV. J lost 5 bases, V lost 2 bases, and 5 bases had no gene match. The CDR3 reads CASSLQTGRTEAFF. The CDR3 DNA reads TGTGCCAGCAGCTTACAGACAGGGCGAACTGAAGCTTTCTTT. Drawing the rest from reference TRBV11-2 and TRBJ1-1, the complete variable domain is EAGVAQSPRYKIIEKRQSVAFWCNPISGHATLYWYQQILGQGPKLLIQFQNNGVVDDSQLPKDRFSAERLKGVDSTLKIQPAKLEDSAVYLCASSLQTGRTEAFFGQGTRLTVV.

Only a few counts were recorded for this clone. The chain joins TRBV2 to TRBJ1-1, with D unclear. Trimming took off 6 bases at V and 1 base at J, with 12 bases between the two ends. The CDR3 is 14 amino acids. From germline, CDR1 is SNHLY and CDR2 FYNNEI. The DNA for the CDR3 is TGTGCCAGCAGACTCCCTCAGAAGAACACTGAAGCTTTCTTT. This translates into CASRLPQKNTEAFF.

This chain connects TRBV6-5 to TRBJ2-2, with TRBD1 matching 9 bases. The length of the CDR3 is 13 residues. Germline V gene lookup returns CDR1 MNHEY and CDR2 SVGAGI. V was clipped by 8 bases and J by 6 bases; unmatched bases: 4. The CDR3 DNA follows: TGTGCCAGCGAGGGGACAGGGCCCGGGGAGCTGTTTTTT. Protein product: CASEGTGPGELFF.